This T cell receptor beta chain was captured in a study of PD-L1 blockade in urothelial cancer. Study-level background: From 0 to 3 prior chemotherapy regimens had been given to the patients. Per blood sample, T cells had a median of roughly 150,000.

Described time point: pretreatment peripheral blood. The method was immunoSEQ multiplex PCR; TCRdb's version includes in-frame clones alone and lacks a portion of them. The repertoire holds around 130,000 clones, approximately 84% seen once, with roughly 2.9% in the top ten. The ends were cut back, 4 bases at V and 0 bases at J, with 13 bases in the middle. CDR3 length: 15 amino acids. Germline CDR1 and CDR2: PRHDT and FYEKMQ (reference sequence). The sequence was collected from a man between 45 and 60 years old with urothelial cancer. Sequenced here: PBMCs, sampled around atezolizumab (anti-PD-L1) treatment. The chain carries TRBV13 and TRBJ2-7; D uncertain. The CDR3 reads CASSYRNRSSYEQYF. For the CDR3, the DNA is TGTGCCAGCAGCTATCGAAATAGGAGCTCCTACGAGCAGTACTTC.